This TCR beta chain emerged from a study of T-cell reconstitution after alpha-beta-depleted transplantation in children. A few counts support this clonotype. Germline loops: CDR1 MNHEY, CDR2 SVGAGI. The CDR3 consists of 16 residues. V lost 5 bases to trimming and J lost 3 bases, with 19 bases between them. TCRbeta library preparation incorporated unique molecular identifiers. Via MiXCR, TCRdb re-called the PCR reads, giving one row per CDR3 protein. The table records hundreds of thousands of distinct CDR3 sequences, around 13% of them present only once. Sequenced material: PBMCs, mostly from graft donor cells, taken 360 days after TCRalphabeta/CD19-depleted stem cell transplant. The chain couples TRBV6-5 to TRBJ1-1; TRBD1 is a possible D gene (6 bases). The sequence was collected from a male patient between 10 and 17 years old who had a stem cell transplant for acute myeloid leukemia, so the T cells may come from the graft donor. For the CDR3, the DNA is TGTGCCAGCAGTAACTATACAGGGAGACTCTACACTGAAGCTTTCTTT. Translated: CASSNYTGRLYTEAFF.